This is a list of T cell receptor beta chains from one sample in a study of shared clonotypes between healthy human individuals. TCRdb keeps only in-frame clones here, not all; method: immunoSEQ multiplex PCR. The data contain some 2 million clones, approximately 94% of them singletons. The sequencing input was naive CD8+ T cells sorted from blood. These receptors were collected from a man in his late teens or twenties in good health. CDR3s include the opening cysteine and the closing phenylalanine or tryptophan. The order of the fields is clone size, V gene, J gene, D gene, CDR3 protein, CDR3 DNA. The D gene is left open where the match is weak. Part of the rows lack a size; the others show once, few, many or a class for expanded clones.

>once|TRBV5-4|TRBJ2-1|-
CASSLRLGNEQFF
TGTGCCAGCAGCTTGCGTCTGGGGAATGAGCAGTTCTTC
>-|TRBV4-3|TRBJ2-2|-
CASSQDVEHTGELFF
TGCGCCAGCAGCCAAGATGTAGAACACACCGGGGAGCTGTTTTTT
>-|TRBV7-6|TRBJ2-7|-
CASSQGPSSYEQYF
TGTGCCAGCAGTCAGGGGCCTAGCTCCTACGAGCAGTACTTC
>-|TRBV28|TRBJ2-7|-
CASSRNTFYEQYF
TGTGCCAGCAGTCGCAATACCTTCTACGAGCAGTACTTC
>-|TRBV28|TRBJ2-6|TRBD1
CASSDRGFAGANVLTF
TGTGCCAGCAGTGACAGGGGTTTCGCTGGGGCCAACGTCCTGACTTTC
>-|TRBV5-6|TRBJ2-1|TRBD2
CASSLPREGTYNEQFF
TGTGCCAGCAGCTTGCCGAGGGAGGGGACCTACAATGAGCAGTTCTTC
>-|TRBV27|TRBJ1-5|-
CASSFRRSNQPQHF
TGTGCCAGCAGTTTTCGGCGGAGCAATCAGCCCCAGCATTTT
>once|TRBV5-8|TRBJ1-5|-
CASSPDSSNQPQHF
TGTGCCAGCAGCCCGGACAGTAGCAATCAGCCCCAGCATTTT
>-|TRBV9|TRBJ2-7|-
CASSVVGAGYEQYF
TGTGCCAGCAGCGTAGTCGGGGCAGGATACGAGCAGTACTTC
>once|TRBV5-4|TRBJ2-5|-
CASSLLGGETQYF
TGTGCCAGCAGCTTGTTAGGGGGGGAGACCCAGTACTTC
>-|TRBV27|TRBJ2-7|TRBD1
CASSEDRDRGLGQYF
TGTGCCAGCAGTGAGGACCGGGACAGGGGCCTGGGGCAGTACTTC
>-|TRBV7-8|TRBJ1-1|-
CASSAYDSGTEAFF
TGTGCCAGCTCAGCTTACGATAGTGGCACTGAAGCTTTCTTT
>once|TRBV5-7|TRBJ1-5|-
CASLLVCRGLNQPQHF
TGTGCCAGCCTGCTTGTATGTCGGGGCCTAAATCAGCCCCAGCATTTT
>once|TRBV5-6|TRBJ2-7|TRBD1
CASSAGTALYEQYF
TGTGCCAGCAGCGCCGGGACAGCCCTTTACGAGCAGTACTTC
>-|TRBV5-1|TRBJ2-1|-
CASSSEGRYNEQFF
TGCGCCAGCAGCTCAGAGGGCAGATACAATGAGCAGTTCTTC
>-|TRBV9|TRBJ1-2|-
CASSVEGEANYGYTF
TGTGCCAGCAGCGTAGAAGGAGAAGCCAACTATGGCTACACCTTC
>-|TRBV7-9|TRBJ2-5|-
CASSLGSSGTGETQYF
TGTGCCAGCAGCTTAGGATCTAGCGGGACAGGGGAGACCCAGTACTTC
>-|TRBV25-1|TRBJ2-3|TRBD1
CASSPRTGATDTQYF
TGTGCCAGCAGTCCCCGGACAGGAGCCACAGATACGCAGTATTTT
>-|TRBV11-3|TRBJ2-5|-
CASSINRSSRPRETQYF
TGTGCCAGCAGCATAAACCGATCGAGCCGGCCGAGGGAGACCCAGTACTTC
>-|TRBV7-6|TRBJ2-2|TRBD2
CASSSVAGAGELFF
TGTGCCAGCAGCTCCGTTGCGGGGGCCGGGGAGCTGTTTTTT
>-|TRBV27|TRBJ2-2|TRBD1
CASKGTANTGELFF
TGTGCCAGCAAAGGGACAGCAAACACCGGGGAGCTGTTTTTT
>-|TRBV9|TRBJ2-1|TRBD2
CASSVASGGGQDLFF
TGTGCCAGCAGCGTAGCTAGCGGGGGGGGTCAGGATCTGTTCTTC
>-|TRBV4-1|TRBJ1-5|-
CASSQGGSFNQPQHF
TGCGCCAGCAGCCAAGGAGGCAGCTTCAATCAGCCCCAGCATTTT
>-|TRBV9|TRBJ1-6|TRBD1
CASSDGQGENSPLHF
TGTGCCAGCAGCGACGGACAGGGCGAAAATTCACCCCTCCACTTT
>-|TRBV2|TRBJ2-5|-
CASSDGTLETQYF
TGTGCCAGCAGTGATGGGACCCTCGAGACCCAGTACTTC
>-|TRBV5-1|TRBJ2-3|-
CASSLDGVGTQYF
TGCGCCAGCAGCTTGGATGGGGTTGGTACGCAGTATTTT
>-|TRBV4-1|TRBJ1-3|-
CASSHPAGNSGNTIYF
TGCGCCAGCAGCCATCCCGCGGGTAACTCTGGAAACACCATATATTTT
>-|TRBV13|TRBJ2-3|-
CASSVTVTDTQYF
TGTGCCAGCAGCGTTACAGTCACAGATACGCAGTATTTT
>once|TRBV4-1|TRBJ2-5|-
CASTDLSPGGETQYF
TGCGCCAGCACCGACTTGAGCCCCGGAGGAGAGACCCAGTACTTC
>-|TRBV7-9|TRBJ2-6|-
CASSLAGGSGANVLTF
TGTGCCAGCAGCTTAGCGGGGGGCTCTGGGGCCAACGTCCTGACTTTC
>-|TRBV29-1|TRBJ2-7|TRBD2
CSVLAAYEQYF
TGCAGCGTACTAGCGGCGTACGAGCAGTACTTC
>-|TRBV6-1|TRBJ2-3|-
CASALDSTDTQYF
TGTGCCAGCGCGTTGGATTCTACAGATACGCAGTATTTT
>-|TRBV4-1|TRBJ2-2|TRBD2
CASSPSGGATGELFF
TGCGCCAGCAGCCCTAGCGGGGGGGCCACCGGGGAGCTGTTTTTT
>-|TRBV4-2|TRBJ1-1|TRBD1
CASSQDPPGGENTEAFF
TGTGCCAGCAGCCAAGACCCACCAGGGGGGGAGAACACTGAAGCTTTCTTT
>-|TRBV19|TRBJ2-7|-
CASSIAINYEQYF
TGTGCCAGTAGTATCGCTATTAACTACGAGCAGTACTTC
>-|TRBV13|TRBJ2-1|-
CASSPGTLNEQFF
TGTGCCAGCAGCCCCGGGACCCTCAATGAGCAGTTCTTC
>-|TRBV10-1|TRBJ2-7|-
CASSELPGPTYEQYF
TGCGCCAGCAGTGAGTTGCCAGGTCCGACCTACGAGCAGTACTTC
>-|TRBV6-6|TRBJ1-1|-
CASSYSGQMNTEAFF
TGTGCCAGCAGTTACTCGGGACAAATGAACACTGAAGCTTTCTTT
>-|TRBV11-2|TRBJ1-5|-
CASSLGPGGSNQPQHF
TGTGCCAGCAGCTTAGGACCGGGGGGGAGCAATCAGCCCCAGCATTTT
>-|TRBV7-3|TRBJ1-4|-
CASSLSAGMGEKLFF
TGTGCCAGCAGCTTAAGTGCAGGGATGGGAGAAAAACTGTTTTTT
>-|TRBV12-5|TRBJ2-7|TRBD1
CASGSPDRTASYEQYF
TGTGCTAGTGGATCTCCGGACAGGACAGCTTCCTACGAGCAGTACTTC
>-|TRBV7-9|TRBJ2-3|TRBD2
CASSSGAGGITDTQYF
TGTGCCAGCAGCTCCGGAGCGGGAGGGATCACAGATACGCAGTATTTT
>-|TRBV5-1|TRBJ2-1|-
CASSEIVFDGNRYNEQFF
TGCGCCAGCAGCGAAATAGTGTTTGACGGGAACCGTTACAATGAGCAGTTCTTC
>-|TRBV4-1|TRBJ2-7|-
CASSQAAAGARYEQYF
TGCGCCAGCAGCCAAGCGGCGGCAGGGGCGAGGTACGAGCAGTACTTC
>once|TRBV19|TRBJ1-3|-
CASSIGSSGNTIYF
TGTGCCAGTAGTATCGGGAGCTCTGGAAACACCATATATTTT
>-|TRBV6-5|TRBJ1-1|-
CASTPGVNTEAFF
TGTGCCAGCACCCCCGGGGTGAACACTGAAGCTTTCTTT
>-|TRBV30|TRBJ1-1|-
CAGMGPMNTEAFF
TGTGCCGGGATGGGACCCATGAACACTGAAGCTTTCTTT
>-|TRBV5-6|TRBJ2-5|-
CASSLLTVEGIETQYF
TGTGCCAGCAGCCTTTTGACAGTGGAGGGGATTGAGACCCAGTACTTC
>-|TRBV6-5|TRBJ2-1|-
CASSYSTLNEQFF
TGTGCCAGCAGTTACTCGACCCTGAATGAGCAGTTCTTC
>-|TRBV2|TRBJ1-1|-
CASSESHHSWGNTEAFF
TGTGCCAGCAGTGAATCACACCATAGTTGGGGGAACACTGAAGCTTTCTTT
>-|TRBV7-2|TRBJ2-3|-
CASSLEVTVSLDTQYF
TGTGCCAGCAGCTTAGAGGTGACAGTGTCCTTAGATACGCAGTATTTT
>-|TRBV6-4|TRBJ1-2|TRBD1
CASRPDRVCGYTF
TGTGCCAGCAGACCGGACAGGGTTTGTGGCTACACCTTC
>-|TRBV28|TRBJ2-1|TRBD2
CASSPRTSGKFF
TGTGCCAGCAGTCCGAGGACTAGCGGGAAATTCTTC
>-|TRBV19|TRBJ1-1|-
CASYTGTWSTTEAFF
TGTGCCAGTTATACAGGGACGTGGAGCACTACTGAAGCTTTCTTT
>-|TRBV19|TRBJ2-3|-
CASSDPQEADTQYF
TGTGCCAGTAGTGATCCCCAGGAAGCAGATACGCAGTATTTT
>-|TRBV6-5|TRBJ1-2|TRBD1
CASSIGGGGGYTF
TGTGCCAGCAGCATAGGAGGGGGCGGCGGCTACACCTTC
>-|TRBV11-2|TRBJ2-3|TRBD1
CASSLEGGTGGSDTQYF
TGTGCCAGCAGCTTAGAGGGCGGGACAGGGGGTTCAGATACGCAGTATTTT
>-|TRBV7-2|TRBJ2-3|-
CASSPGVAELDTQYF
TGTGCCAGCAGCCCAGGGGTAGCGGAGCTAGATACGCAGTATTTT
>-|TRBV5-1|TRBJ2-2|-
CASSFGGGELFF
TGCGCCAGCAGCTTTGGCGGCGGGGAGCTGTTTTTT